Listed below are T cell receptor beta chains from one sample, sequenced in a study of shared clonotypes between healthy human individuals. Assay used: immunoSEQ multiplex PCR; TCRdb lists only in-frame clones, some missing. The table shows approximately 440,000 clones, with 60% to 80% occurring only once. Source material: PBMCs. The receptors shown here come from a woman in her thirties or forties in good health. Some clones in this sample may be carry-over from other donors' samples. Both conserved end residues are part of each CDR3. D genes are given only for firm matches. Part of the rows lack a size; the others show once, few, many or a class for expanded clones.

length | J | size | D | V | DNA | CDR3
16 | TRBJ1-2 | . | . | TRBV27 | TGTGCCAGCAGTTTATACCCATTGGAGGCTAACTATGGCTACACCTTC | CASSLYPLEANYGYTF
13 | TRBJ2-7 | many | TRBD1 | TRBV29-1 | TGCAGCGCCACGGGACAGGGGGCTCACGAGCAGTACTTC | CSATGQGAHEQYF
13 | TRBJ1-2 | once | . | TRBV5-5 | TGTGCCAGCAGCTTGGAACAGGGTTATGGCTACACCTTC | CASSLEQGYGYTF
13 | TRBJ1-1 | . | . | TRBV5-1 | TGCGCCAGCAGCTTGGTCAGTAACACTGAAGCTTTCTTT | CASSLVSNTEAFF
16 | TRBJ2-5 | many | TRBD2 | TRBV2 | TGTGCCAGCAGCCCCGGGACTAGCGGGAGGGGAGAGACCCAGTACTTC | CASSPGTSGRGETQYF
13 | TRBJ2-5 | . | . | TRBV30 | TGTGCCTGGAGTCTGGGGCTCCAAGAGACCCAGTACTTC | CAWSLGLQETQYF
13 | TRBJ1-2 | many | . | TRBV19 | TGTGCCAGTAGTCACGGGCCGCCATATGGCTACACCTTC | CASSHGPPYGYTF
13 | TRBJ2-3 | . | TRBD2 | TRBV11-2 | TGTGCCTCTAGGACTAGCGGCACAGATACGCAGTATTTT | CASRTSGTDTQYF
11 | TRBJ2-1 | . | TRBD2 | TRBV20-1 | TGCAGTGCTACCCGGGGGGGTCAGCAGTTCTTC | CSATRGGQQFF
14 | TRBJ1-1 | . | . | TRBV5-6 | TGTGCCAGCAGCCTTCGAGGGGCTTGGGCTGAAGCTTTCTTT | CASSLRGAWAEAFF
15 | TRBJ1-2 | many | TRBD1 | TRBV10-3 | TGTGCCATCAGTGAGCGGGACAGGGCATCAGATGGCTACACCTTC | CAISERDRASDGYTF